This entry lists 28 T cell receptor beta chains sequenced from one sample in a study of glioma-infiltrating T cells after dendritic cell vaccination. TCRdb's copy holds only in-frame clones and misses some; the assay was immunoSEQ multiplex PCR. The table records 45,000 to 60,000 clones, about 80% of them present only once. The time point denotes: after dendritic cell vaccination, including at tumor progression/relapse. This specimen was blood, taken after dendritic cell vaccination. The origin of the receptors is a human donor with glioblastoma.

The table lists this clone with a few counts. The genes are TRBV28 and TRBJ1-6, with D possibly being TRBD1 (5 bases). The CDR3 runs 18 residues. Germline V lookup: CDR1 MDHEN, CDR2 SYDVKM. With 2 bases removed from V and 8 bases from J, the gap between germline ends came to 22 bases. The chain's CDR3 is CASSLERPGLPRDSPLHF. The CDR3 nucleotides read TGTGCCAGCAGTTTAGAACGGCCGGGACTACCGAGGGATTCACCCCTCCACTTT.

The V gene is TRBV5-1, the J gene TRBJ2-2; no reliable D call. Per germline, CDR1 SGHRS and CDR2 YFSETQ. Trimming pared 4 bases from V and 1 base from J, leaving 8 bases between. This CDR3 contains 14 residues. This chain's CDR3 is CASSLEWNTGELFF. CDR3 sequence (DNA): TGCGCCAGCAGCCTCGAGTGGAACACCGGGGAGCTGTTTTTT.

This clone was seen once. The rearrangement links TRBV19 to TRBJ2-3; 7 nucleotides align to TRBD1. The CDR3 length is 15 residues. Germline V gives CDR1 LNHDA, CDR2 SQIVND (reference sequence). The V segment lost 6 bases and the J segment 3 bases; nucleotides outside the gene matches: 9. CDR3 protein: CASRTGTDETDTQYF. The CDR3 DNA follows: TGTGCCAGTAGGACCGGGACAGATGAGACAGATACGCAGTATTTT.

Only a few counts were recorded for this clone. The rearrangement links TRBV28 to TRBJ2-7; 8 nucleotides agree with TRBD1. Germline loops: CDR1 MDHEN, CDR2 SYDVKM. V lost 2 bases, J lost 1 base, and 4 bases stayed unmatched. There are 15 residues in the CDR3. CDR3 amino acids: CASSLIGQGSYEQYF. Written as DNA, the CDR3 is TGTGCCAGCAGTTTAATTGGACAGGGTTCCTACGAGCAGTACTTC.

The chain employs TRBV2 and TRBJ1-6, with D hard to call. CDR3 length equals 14 residues. Germline V gene lookup returns CDR1 SNHLY and CDR2 FYNNEI. Deletions cut 2 bases from V and 6 bases from J, with 8 bases between. The DNA of the CDR3 is TGTGCCAGCAGTGAACTTGGGCCTAATTCACCCCTCCACTTT. This sequence encodes CASSELGPNSPLHF.

The chain is built from TRBV19 and TRBJ1-5, with D possibly being TRBD1 (5 bases). The V gene's germline CDR1 is LNHDA and CDR2 SQIVND (reference sequence). CDR3 length equals 14 residues. With 7 bases removed from V and 2 bases from J, the gap between germline ends came to 12 bases. The CDR3 here is CASMGGFGNQPQHF. CDR3 DNA sequence: TGTGCCAGTATGGGGGGATTCGGCAATCAGCCCCAGCATTTT.

The genes are TRBV5-4 and TRBJ2-3; no clear D gene. The CDR3 runs to 15 residues. Germline lookup yields CDR1 SGHNT and CDR2 YYREEE (reference sequence). Trimming stripped 7 bases from V and 2 bases from J, with 17 bases between. The CDR3 DNA sequence: TGTGCCAGCCGCGTGGGCGATTTCTTCACAGATACGCAGTATTTT. Amino acid sequence: CASRVGDFFTDTQYF.

V usage is TRBV4-1 and J usage is TRBJ1-5; possible D gene TRBD1, 6 bases. CDR3 length equals 17 residues. V lost 6 bases, J lost 5 bases, and 23 bases lay in between. The germline CDR1 and CDR2 sequences are MGHRA and YSYEKL. This CDR3 is CASSPSGGAFGHQPQHF. The CDR3 coding sequence is TGCGCCAGCAGTCCCTCTGGGGGCGCCTTTGGGCATCAGCCCCAGCATTTT.

The chain links TRBV7-2 to TRBJ2-7; weak D call: TRBD1 (5 bases). Germline V gene lookup returns CDR1 SGHTA and CDR2 FQGNSA. CDR3 size: 15 residues. Trimming took off 1 base at V and 4 bases at J, with 14 bases between the two ends. The CDR3 reads CASSLDLRTRYEQYF. Here the CDR3 DNA reads TGTGCCAGCAGCTTAGATTTAAGGACAAGATACGAGCAGTACTTC.

The gene calls are TRBV9 and TRBJ1-1, with D uncertain. V lost 0 bases, J lost 1 base, and 10 bases lay in between. The CDR3 runs to 15 residues. The germline V gene has CDR1 SGDLS and CDR2 YYNGEE. The CDR3 here is CASSVAPGGNTEAFF. As DNA, the CDR3 is TGTGCCAGCAGCGTAGCTCCCGGAGGGAACACTGAAGCTTTCTTT.

The chain has TRBV4-1 and TRBJ2-3, with TRBD2 matching over 13 bases. CDR1 and CDR2 from the germline V gene are MGHRA and YSYEKL. Unmatched junction bases numbered 11, after V lost 0 bases and J lost 2 bases. This CDR3 contains 20 residues. CDR3 sequence: CASSQDQGTSGVGHTDTQYF. Here the CDR3 DNA reads TGCGCCAGCAGCCAAGATCAGGGGACTAGCGGGGTCGGGCACACAGATACGCAGTATTTT.

This clone was found once. V and J are TRBV19 and TRBJ1-1; D is uncertain. Trimming removed 1 base at V and 4 bases at J, with 7 bases between. The CDR3 covers 13 residues. The germline gives CDR1 LNHDA, CDR2 SQIVND (reference sequence). The CDR3 region has the DNA TGTGCCAGTAGTATAGGGCGGTTCACTGAAGCTTTCTTT. It is translated as CASSIGRFTEAFF.

This clone was picked up one time. This sequence joins TRBV19 and TRBJ1-2, with D uncertain. Germline CDR1 LNHDA, CDR2 SQIVND (reference sequence). CDR3 length equals 12 residues. Trimming took off 0 bases at V and 6 bases at J, with 5 bases between the two ends. CDR3 residues: CASSIERDGYTF. In DNA, the CDR3 is TGTGCCAGTAGTATAGAACGGGATGGCTACACCTTC.

This chain connects TRBV5-4 to TRBJ2-3; D is ambiguous. This CDR3 has 14 amino acids. The V gene's germline CDR1 is SGHNT and CDR2 YYREEE (reference sequence). Between the trimmed V and J ends, which lost 3 bases and 2 bases, there was a span of 10 bases. Here the CDR3 reads CASSSVLLTDTQYF. In nucleotides, the CDR3 is TGTGCCAGCAGCTCCGTACTACTCACAGATACGCAGTATTTT. Full variable domain (rest looked up from reference TRBV5-4 and TRBJ2-3): ETGVTQSPTHLIKTRGQQVTLRCSSQSGHNTVSWYQQALGQGPQFIFQYYREEENGRGNFPPRFSGLQFPNYSSELNVNALELDDSALYLCASSSVLLTDTQYFGPGTRLTVL.

The chain couples TRBV6-5 to TRBJ1-1, with 7 nucleotides matching TRBD1. V lost 0 bases, J lost 3 bases, and 4 bases stayed unmatched. Germline CDR1 and CDR2: MNHEY and SVGAGI. The CDR3 loop spans 15 amino acids. The CDR3 nucleotides read TGTGCCAGCAGTTACTCCCGACAGGGCGACACTGAAGCTTTCTTT. Translating gives CASSYSRQGDTEAFF.

This clone was observed a single time. The chain has TRBV5-6 and TRBJ2-1; 9 nucleotides match TRBD2. The germline V gene encodes CDR1 SGHDT and CDR2 YYEEEE. Losses at the gene ends were 0 bases for V and 6 bases for J; bases not matched to a gene: 4. CDR3 size: 15 residues. This chain's CDR3 is CASSLGGGAFNEQFF. The CDR3 region has the DNA TGTGCCAGCAGCTTGGGCGGGGGGGCCTTCAATGAGCAGTTCTTC.

The chain is built from TRBV7-6 and TRBJ2-1, with 8 bases lining up with TRBD2. J gave up 10 bases and V 5 bases, and 16 bases lay outside the gene matches. There are 16 residues in the CDR3. Germline CDR1 reads SGHVS; CDR2 reads FNYEAQ. Here the CDR3 reads CASSLQAGASVGEQFF. CDR3 bases: TGTGCCAGCAGCCTTCAAGCGGGGGCATCCGTGGGGGAGCAGTTCTTC.

The CDR3 reads CASSSRGGWTQYF. The CDR3 DNA reads TGTGCCAGCAGCTCACGGGGGGGTTGGACCCAGTACTTC. This chain joins TRBV13 and TRBJ2-5, with 8 bases fitting TRBD2. CDR3 length equals 13 residues. Germline CDR1 is PRHDT and CDR2 is FYEKMQ (reference sequence). V was pared by 4 bases and J by 7 bases, with 5 bases of the junction left unmatched.

The chain joins TRBV6-1 to TRBJ1-4; TRBD1 matches at 8 bases. The germline V gene has CDR1 MNHNS and CDR2 SASEGT. The CDR3 covers 13 residues. V lost 10 bases, J lost 6 bases, and 7 bases stayed unmatched. CDR3 sequence: CATYGQGYEKLFF. CDR3 DNA sequence: TGTGCCACCTACGGACAGGGTTATGAAAAACTGTTTTTT.

The chain joins TRBV9 to TRBJ2-3; possible D gene TRBD2, 5 bases. The V and J ends lost 0 bases and 4 bases respectively, with 9 bases between them. The CDR3 length is 14 residues. The V gene's germline CDR1 is SGDLS and CDR2 YYNGEE. CDR3 sequence: CASSVAEASDTQYF. The CDR3 DNA is TGTGCCAGCAGCGTAGCGGAGGCCTCAGATACGCAGTATTTT. Together with reference TRBV9 and TRBJ2-3, the CDR3 gives the full variable domain: DSGVTQTPKHLITATGQRVTLRCSPRSGDLSVYWYQQSLDQGLQFLIQYYNGEERAKGNILERFSAQQFPDLHSELNLSSLELGDSALYFCASSVAEASDTQYFGPGTRLTVL.

The V and J genes are TRBV6-1 and TRBJ2-1; 10 bases are shared with TRBD1. Germline CDR1 is MNHNS and CDR2 is SASEGT. The V and J ends lost 10 bases and 6 bases, in that order; junction bases with no gene match: 6. CDR3 length equals 13 residues. The CDR3 reads CANADRGLNEQFF. CDR3 bases: TGTGCCAACGCTGACAGGGGGCTCAATGAGCAGTTCTTC.

The CDR3 nucleotides are TGTGCCAGCGCGAGAAACGGGGGGGATGTTTACGAGCAGTACTTC. Translated: CASARNGGDVYEQYF. This chain connects TRBV6-5 to TRBJ2-7; TRBD2 agrees at 8 bases. Germline assignment: CDR1 MNHEY and CDR2 SVGAGI. V gave up 8 bases and J gave up 4 bases; unmatched junction bases: 13. This CDR3 spans 15 amino acids.

The chain employs TRBV6-5 and TRBJ1-2; D gene ambiguous. The CDR3 runs 14 residues. Per the germline V gene, CDR1 is MNHEY and CDR2 is SVGAGI. Trimming cost V 0 bases and J 4 bases, with 9 bases left between them. CDR3 residues: CASSYSWAGYGYTF. The CDR3 DNA reads as TGTGCCAGCAGTTACTCCTGGGCCGGCTATGGCTACACCTTC.

For this clone: Other DNA sequences in the same sample also yield this CDR3. The chain carries TRBV25-1 and TRBJ1-1; TRBD1 aligns across 7 bases. This CDR3 is 14 amino acids long. In germline, CDR1 is MGHDK, CDR2 SYGVNS. V was pared by 4 bases and J by 7 bases, with 9 bases of the junction left unmatched. The CDR3 nucleotides read TGTGCCAGCAGTGCCGTTGGGACAGCTCGTGAAGCTTTCTTT. Its translation: CASSAVGTAREAFF.

The DNA of the CDR3 is TGTGCCAGCAGCTTGGCAGGATCATACGAGCAGTACTTC. Its translation: CASSLAGSYEQYF. This rearrangement joins TRBV5-6 to TRBJ2-7, with D uncertain. Per the germline V gene, CDR1 is SGHDT and CDR2 is YYEEEE. The CDR3 runs to 13 residues. The V gene lost 0 bases and the J gene lost 4 bases, with 8 bases spanning the gap. Filled out from reference TRBV5-6 and TRBJ2-7, the complete variable domain reads DAGVTQSPTHLIKTRGQQVTLRCSPKSGHDTVSWYQQALGQGPQFIFQYYEEEERQRGNFPDRFSGHQFPNYSSELNVNALLLGDSALYLCASSLAGSYEQYFGPGTRLTVT.

The genes are TRBV11-3 and TRBJ2-1; 10 bases agree with TRBD1. Trimming removed 5 bases from V and 6 bases from J; junction bases left unmatched: 4. CDR3 size: 14 residues. The germline V gene has CDR1 SGHNT and CDR2 YENEEA. CDR3 bases: TGTGCCAGCAGCCTGACAGGGGGCGGCAATGAGCAGTTCTTC. Amino acids: CASSLTGGGNEQFF. The variable domain in full, completed from reference TRBV11-3 and TRBJ2-1, reads EAGVVQSPRYKIIEKKQPVAFWCNPISGHNTLYWYLQNLGQGPELLIRYENEEAVDDSQLPKDRFSAERLKGVDSTLKIQPAELGDSAVYLCASSLTGGGNEQFFGPGTRLTVL.

V gene TRBV6-5 combines with J gene TRBJ1-1; D possibly corresponds to TRBD1 (5 bases). The CDR3 sequence is 13 residues long. Germline lookup yields CDR1 MNHEY and CDR2 SVGAGI. V shed 5 bases and J shed 2 bases, with 9 bases lying between them. For the CDR3, the DNA is TGTGCCAGCAGTCGAAGGGGAAACACTGAAGCTTTCTTT. Its translation is CASSRRGNTEAFF.

The chain uses TRBV7-2 and TRBJ1-2; D remains unclear. Trimming took off 1 base at V and 8 bases at J, with 20 bases between the two ends. The CDR3 has 16 residues. Germline CDR1 SGHTA, CDR2 FQGNSA. DNA for the CDR3: TGTGCCAGCAGCTTAGGTTTAAGAGGTTCGGGTCAGGGCTACACCTTC. The encoded protein is CASSLGLRGSGQGYTF.